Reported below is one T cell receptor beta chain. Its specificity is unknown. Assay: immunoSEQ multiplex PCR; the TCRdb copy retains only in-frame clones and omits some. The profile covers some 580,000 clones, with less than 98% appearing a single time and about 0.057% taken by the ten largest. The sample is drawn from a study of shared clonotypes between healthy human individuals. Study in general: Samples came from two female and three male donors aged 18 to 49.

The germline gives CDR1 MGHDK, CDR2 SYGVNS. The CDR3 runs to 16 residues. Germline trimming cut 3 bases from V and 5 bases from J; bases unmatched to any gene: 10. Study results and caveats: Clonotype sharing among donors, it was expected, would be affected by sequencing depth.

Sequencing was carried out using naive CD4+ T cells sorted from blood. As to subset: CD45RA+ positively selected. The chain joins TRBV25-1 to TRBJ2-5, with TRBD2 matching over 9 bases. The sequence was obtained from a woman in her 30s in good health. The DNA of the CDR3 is TGTGCCAGCAGTGATGACCCGGGACTAGCTGGGGAGACCCAGTACTTC. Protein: CASSDDPGLAGETQYF.